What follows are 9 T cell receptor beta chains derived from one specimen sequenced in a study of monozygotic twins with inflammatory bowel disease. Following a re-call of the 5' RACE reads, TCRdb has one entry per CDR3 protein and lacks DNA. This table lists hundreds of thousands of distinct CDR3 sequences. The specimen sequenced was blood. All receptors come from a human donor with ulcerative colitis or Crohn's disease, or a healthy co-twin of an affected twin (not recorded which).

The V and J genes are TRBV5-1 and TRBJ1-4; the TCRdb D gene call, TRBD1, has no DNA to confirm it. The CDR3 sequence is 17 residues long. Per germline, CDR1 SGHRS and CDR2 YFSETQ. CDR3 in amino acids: CASSLGQGSATNEKLFF.

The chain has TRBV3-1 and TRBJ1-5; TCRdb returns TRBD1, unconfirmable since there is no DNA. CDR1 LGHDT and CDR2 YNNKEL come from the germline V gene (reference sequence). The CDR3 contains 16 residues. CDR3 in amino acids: CASSQMGQGGNQPQHF. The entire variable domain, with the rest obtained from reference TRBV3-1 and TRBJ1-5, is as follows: DTAVSQTPKYLVTQMGNDKSIKCEQNLGHDTMYWYKQDSKKFLKIMFSYNNKELIINETVPNRFSPKSPDKAHLNLHINSLELGDSAVYFCASSQMGQGGNQPQHFGDGTRLSIL.

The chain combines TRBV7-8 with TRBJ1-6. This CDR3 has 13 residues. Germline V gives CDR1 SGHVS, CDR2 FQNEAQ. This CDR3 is CASTRDYNSPLHF.

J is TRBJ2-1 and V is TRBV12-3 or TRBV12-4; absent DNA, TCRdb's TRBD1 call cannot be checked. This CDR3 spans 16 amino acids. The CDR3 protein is CASSRIGGVSYNEQFF.

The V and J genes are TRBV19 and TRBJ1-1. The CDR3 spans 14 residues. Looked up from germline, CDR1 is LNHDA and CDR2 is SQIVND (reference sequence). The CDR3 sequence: CASSMSGEGTEAFF.

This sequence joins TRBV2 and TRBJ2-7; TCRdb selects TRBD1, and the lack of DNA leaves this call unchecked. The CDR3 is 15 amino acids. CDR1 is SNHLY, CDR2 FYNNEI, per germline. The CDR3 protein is CASSEASTGFDEQYF.

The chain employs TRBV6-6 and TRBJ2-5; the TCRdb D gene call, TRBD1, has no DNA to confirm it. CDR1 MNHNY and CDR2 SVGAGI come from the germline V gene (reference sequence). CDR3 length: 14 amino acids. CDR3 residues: CASSFRDPQETQYF.

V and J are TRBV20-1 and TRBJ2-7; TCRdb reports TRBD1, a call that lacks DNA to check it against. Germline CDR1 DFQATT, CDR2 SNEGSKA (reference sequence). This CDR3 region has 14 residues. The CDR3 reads CSATRQGALNEQYF.

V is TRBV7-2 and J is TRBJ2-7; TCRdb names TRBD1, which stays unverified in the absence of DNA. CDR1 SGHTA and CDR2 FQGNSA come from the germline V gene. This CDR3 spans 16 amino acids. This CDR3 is CASSSYGQALTTEQYF.